This record concerns one T cell receptor beta chain sequence. Its matching antigen is unknown. A junction end diverges from the germline sequence, so it may reflect a read error. Germline lookup yields CDR1 LGHNA and CDR2 YSLEER. The CDR3 is 15 amino acids. This record belongs to a study of T cell repertoires in cytomegalovirus infection. Overall study context: Well-studied HLA-B-restricted epitopes and recently identified HLA-C-restricted epitopes of CMV were both used in the study.

MiXCR, applied by TCRdb to the reads, yields one record per CDR3 protein. The table has roughly 860,000 distinct CDR3 sequences, roughly 33% seen once. Points from the study as a whole: Summed frequency of shared TCR beta families picked out CMV carriers who also had the relevant HLA.

The sequence was collected from a human donor in good health (CMV status not recorded). Some clones in this sample may be carry-over from other donors' samples. J is TRBJ2-1 and V is TRBV4-3, with D tentatively TRBD2 (5 bases). This specimen was cultured CD8+ T cells from PBMCs, taken from culture after CMV antigen stimulation. CDR3 protein: CAGSQEGGLYNEQFF. The CDR3 coding sequence is TGCGCCGGCAGCCAAGAAGGCGGGCTCTACAATGAGCAGTTCTTC.